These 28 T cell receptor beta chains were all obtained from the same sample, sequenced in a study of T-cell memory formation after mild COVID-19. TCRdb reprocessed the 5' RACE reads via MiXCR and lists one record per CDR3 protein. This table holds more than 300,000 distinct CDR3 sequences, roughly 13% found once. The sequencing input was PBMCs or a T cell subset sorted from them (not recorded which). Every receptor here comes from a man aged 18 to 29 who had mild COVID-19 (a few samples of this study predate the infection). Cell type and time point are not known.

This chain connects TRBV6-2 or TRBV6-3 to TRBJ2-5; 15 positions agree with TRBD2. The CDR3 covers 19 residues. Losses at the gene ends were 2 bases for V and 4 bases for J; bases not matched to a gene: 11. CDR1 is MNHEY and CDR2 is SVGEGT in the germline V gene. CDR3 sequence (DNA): TGTGCCAGCAGTTACCCCTGGACTAGCGGGGGGGCCGGAGGAGAGACCCAGTACTTC. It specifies CASSYPWTSGGAGGETQYF.

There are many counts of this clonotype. The CDR3 spells CASSLKRDRGRTEAFF. CDR3 coding DNA: TGTGCCAGCAGCTTAAAGAGGGACAGGGGACGCACTGAAGCTTTCTTT. V usage is TRBV7-8 and J usage is TRBJ1-1; 10 nucleotides align to TRBD1. J was trimmed by 4 bases and V by 2 bases; bases with no gene match: 7. The CDR3 consists of 16 residues. The germline V gene has CDR1 SGHVS and CDR2 FQNEAQ.

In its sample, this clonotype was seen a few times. Here the CDR3 DNA reads TGTGCCACCCAGGGACAGGGAAATCAGCCCCAGCATTTT. Its protein is CATQGQGNQPQHF. The genes are TRBV19 and TRBJ1-5; 9 bases agree with TRBD1. Germline-derived CDR1 and CDR2 are LNHDA and SQIVND (reference sequence). Trimming removed 10 bases from V and 4 bases from J; junction bases left unmatched: 5. The CDR3 sequence is 13 residues long. Full variable domain (rest looked up from reference TRBV19 and TRBJ1-5): DGGITQSPKYLFRKEGQNVTLSCEQNLNHDAMYWYRQDPGQGLRLIYYSQIVNDFQKGDIAEGYSVSREKKESFPLTVTSAQKNPTAFYLCATQGQGNQPQHFGDGTRLSIL.

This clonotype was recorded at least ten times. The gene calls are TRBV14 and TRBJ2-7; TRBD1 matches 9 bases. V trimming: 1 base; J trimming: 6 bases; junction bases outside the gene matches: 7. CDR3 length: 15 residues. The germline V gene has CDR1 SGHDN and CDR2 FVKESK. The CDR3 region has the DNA TGTGCCAGCAGCCAAGTGCTCGGACAGGGGCCCGAGCAGTACGTC. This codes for CASSQVLGQGPEQYV.

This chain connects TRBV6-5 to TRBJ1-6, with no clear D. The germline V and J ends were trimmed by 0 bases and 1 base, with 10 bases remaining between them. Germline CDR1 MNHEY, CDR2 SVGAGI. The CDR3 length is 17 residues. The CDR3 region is CASSYSPVGSYNSPLHF. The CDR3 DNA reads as TGTGCCAGCAGTTACTCGCCGGTGGGATCCTATAATTCACCCCTCCACTTT.

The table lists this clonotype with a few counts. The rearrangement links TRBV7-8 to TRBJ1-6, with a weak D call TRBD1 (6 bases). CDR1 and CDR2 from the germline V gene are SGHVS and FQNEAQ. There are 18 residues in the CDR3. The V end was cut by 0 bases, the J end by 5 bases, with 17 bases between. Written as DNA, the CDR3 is TGTGCCAGCAGCTTAGCGCCCGTGGCGGGACATCATAATTCACCCCTCCACTTT. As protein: CASSLAPVAGHHNSPLHF.

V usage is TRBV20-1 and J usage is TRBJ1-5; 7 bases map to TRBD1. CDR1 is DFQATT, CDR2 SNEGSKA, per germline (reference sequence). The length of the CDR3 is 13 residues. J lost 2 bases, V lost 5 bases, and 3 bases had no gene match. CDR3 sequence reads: CSASGTGNQPQHF. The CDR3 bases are TGCAGTGCTTCCGGGACAGGCAATCAGCCCCAGCATTTT.

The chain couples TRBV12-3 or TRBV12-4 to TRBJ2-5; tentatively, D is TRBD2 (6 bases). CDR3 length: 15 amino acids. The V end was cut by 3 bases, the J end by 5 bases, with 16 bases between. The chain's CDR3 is CASSFYARGRETQYF. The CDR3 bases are TGTGCCAGCAGTTTCTACGCCAGAGGGAGGGAGACCCAGTACTTC.

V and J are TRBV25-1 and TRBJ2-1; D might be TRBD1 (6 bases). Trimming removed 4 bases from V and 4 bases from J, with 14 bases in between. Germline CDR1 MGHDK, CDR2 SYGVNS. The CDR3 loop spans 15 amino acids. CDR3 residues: CASSAPGAGYNEQFF. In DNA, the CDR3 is TGTGCCAGCAGTGCGCCAGGGGCTGGGTACAATGAGCAGTTCTTC.

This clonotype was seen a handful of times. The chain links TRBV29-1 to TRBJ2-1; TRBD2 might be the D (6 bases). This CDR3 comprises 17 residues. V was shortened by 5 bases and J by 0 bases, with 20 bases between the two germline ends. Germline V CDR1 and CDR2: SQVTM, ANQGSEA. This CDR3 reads CSVRRGLSTASYNEQFF. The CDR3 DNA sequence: TGCAGCGTTCGACGGGGACTTTCGACTGCCTCCTACAATGAGCAGTTCTTC.

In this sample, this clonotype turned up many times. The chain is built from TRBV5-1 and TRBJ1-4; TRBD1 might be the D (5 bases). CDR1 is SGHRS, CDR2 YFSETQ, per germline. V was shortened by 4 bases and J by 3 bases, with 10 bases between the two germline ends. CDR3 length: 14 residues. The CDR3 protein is CASSPGRANEKLFF. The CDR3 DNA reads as TGCGCCAGCAGCCCAGGGAGGGCTAATGAAAAACTGTTTTTT.

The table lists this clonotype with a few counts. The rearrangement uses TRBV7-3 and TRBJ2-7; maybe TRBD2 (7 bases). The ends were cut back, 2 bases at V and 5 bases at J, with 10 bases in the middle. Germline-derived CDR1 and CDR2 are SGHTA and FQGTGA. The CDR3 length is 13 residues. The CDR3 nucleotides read TGTGCCAGCAGCTTACGGGGGGCCGACGAGCAGTACTTC. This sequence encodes CASSLRGADEQYF.

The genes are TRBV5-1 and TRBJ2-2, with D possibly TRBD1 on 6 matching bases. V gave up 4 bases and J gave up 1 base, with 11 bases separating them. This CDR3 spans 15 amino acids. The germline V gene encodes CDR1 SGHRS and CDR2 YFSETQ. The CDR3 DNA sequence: TGCGCCAGCAGCCACGGGACACAGAACACCGGGGAGCTGTTTTTT. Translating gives CASSHGTQNTGELFF.

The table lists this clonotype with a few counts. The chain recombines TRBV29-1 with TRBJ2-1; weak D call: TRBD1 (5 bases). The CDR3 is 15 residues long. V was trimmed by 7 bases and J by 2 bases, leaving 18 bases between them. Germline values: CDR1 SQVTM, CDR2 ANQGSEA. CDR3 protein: CSAVMTDETYNEQFF. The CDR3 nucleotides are TGCAGCGCCGTCATGACAGATGAAACCTACAATGAGCAGTTCTTC.

As DNA, the CDR3 is TGTGCCATCAGGGAGGACAGGGGTGGTGGCTACACCTTC. It codes for CAIREDRGGGYTF. This chain links TRBV10-3 with TRBJ1-2, with TRBD1 identical over 9 bases. With 6 bases clipped from V and 7 bases from J, the junction kept 6 bases outside the gene matches. The CDR3 sequence is 13 residues long. Per the germline V gene, CDR1 is ENHRY and CDR2 is SYGVKD.

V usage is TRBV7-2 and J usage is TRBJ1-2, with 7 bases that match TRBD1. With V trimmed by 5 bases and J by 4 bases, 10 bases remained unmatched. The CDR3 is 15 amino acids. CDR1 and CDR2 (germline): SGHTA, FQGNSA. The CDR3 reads CASSASRGRAYGYTF. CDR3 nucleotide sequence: TGTGCCAGCAGCGCGTCGAGGGGGCGCGCCTATGGCTACACCTTC.

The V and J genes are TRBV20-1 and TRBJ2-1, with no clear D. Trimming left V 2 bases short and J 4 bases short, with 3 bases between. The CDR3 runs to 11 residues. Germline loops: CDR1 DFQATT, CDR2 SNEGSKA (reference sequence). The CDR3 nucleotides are TGCAGTGCTAGACAATACAATGAGCAGTTCTTC. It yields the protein CSARQYNEQFF.

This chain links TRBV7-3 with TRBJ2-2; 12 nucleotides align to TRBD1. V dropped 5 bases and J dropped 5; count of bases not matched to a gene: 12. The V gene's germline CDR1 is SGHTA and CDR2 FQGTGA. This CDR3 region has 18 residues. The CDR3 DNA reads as TGTGCCAGCAGCGCCCGGGACAGGGGGCCCTACCTAACCGGGGAGCTGTTTTTT. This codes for CASSARDRGPYLTGELFF. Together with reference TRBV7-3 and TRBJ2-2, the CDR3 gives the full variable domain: GAGVSQTPSNKVTEKGKYVELRCDPISGHTALYWYRQSLGQGPEFLIYFQGTGAADDSGLPNDRFFAVRPEGSVSTLKIQRTERGDSAVYLCASSARDRGPYLTGELFFGEGSRLTVL.

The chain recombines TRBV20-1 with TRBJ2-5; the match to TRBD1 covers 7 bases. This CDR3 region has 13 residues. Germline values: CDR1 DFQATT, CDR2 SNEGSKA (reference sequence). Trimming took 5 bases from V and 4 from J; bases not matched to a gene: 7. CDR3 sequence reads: CSAFPDRSETQYF. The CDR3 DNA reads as TGCAGTGCTTTTCCGGACAGGTCAGAGACCCAGTACTTC.

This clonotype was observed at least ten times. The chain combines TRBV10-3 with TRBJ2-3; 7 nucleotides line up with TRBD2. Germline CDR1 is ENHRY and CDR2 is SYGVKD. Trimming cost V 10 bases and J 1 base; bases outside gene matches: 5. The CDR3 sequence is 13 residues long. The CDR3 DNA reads TGTGCCACCCTAGCGGAAGGCACAGATACGCAGTATTTT. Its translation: CATLAEGTDTQYF.

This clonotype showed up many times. CDR3 in DNA: TGTGCCACCAACGGTGGACAGGGACACTACGAGCAGTACTTC. Translation: CATNGGQGHYEQYF. V usage is TRBV10-3 and J usage is TRBJ2-7; TRBD1 matches at 8 bases. CDR1 and CDR2 (germline): ENHRY, SYGVKD. This CDR3 spans 14 amino acids. J was trimmed by 3 bases and V by 10 bases; bases with no gene match: 11.

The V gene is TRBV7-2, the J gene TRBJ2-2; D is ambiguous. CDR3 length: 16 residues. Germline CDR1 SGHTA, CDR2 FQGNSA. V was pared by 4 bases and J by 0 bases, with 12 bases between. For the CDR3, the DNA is TGTGCCAGCAGCTCGGGTACGATCGCGAACACCGGGGAGCTGTTTTTT. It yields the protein CASSSGTIANTGELFF.

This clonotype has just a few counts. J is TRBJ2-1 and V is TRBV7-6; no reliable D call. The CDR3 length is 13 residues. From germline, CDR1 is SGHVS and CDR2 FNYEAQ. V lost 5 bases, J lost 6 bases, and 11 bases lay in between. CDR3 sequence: CASSISLANEQFF. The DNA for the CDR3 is TGTGCCAGCAGCATATCACTGGCCAATGAGCAGTTCTTC.

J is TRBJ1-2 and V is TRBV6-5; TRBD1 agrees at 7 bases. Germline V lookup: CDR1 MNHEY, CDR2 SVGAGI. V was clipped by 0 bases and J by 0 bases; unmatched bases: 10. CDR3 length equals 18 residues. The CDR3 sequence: CASSYSTRVTGANYGYTF. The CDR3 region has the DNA TGTGCCAGCAGTTACTCGACTAGAGTAACAGGGGCTAACTATGGCTACACCTTC.

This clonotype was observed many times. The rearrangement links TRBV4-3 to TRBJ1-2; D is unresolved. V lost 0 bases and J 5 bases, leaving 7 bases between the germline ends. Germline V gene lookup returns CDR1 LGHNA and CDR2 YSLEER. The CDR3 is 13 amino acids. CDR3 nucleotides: TGCGCCAGCAGCCAAGAGAAGACTTATGGCTACACCTTC. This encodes CASSQEKTYGYTF.

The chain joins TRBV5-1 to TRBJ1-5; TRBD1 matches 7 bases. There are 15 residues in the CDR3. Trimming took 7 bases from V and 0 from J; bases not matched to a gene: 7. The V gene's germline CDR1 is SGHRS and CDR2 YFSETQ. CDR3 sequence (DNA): TGCGCCAGCCGGGCGACAGGGAATAGCAATCAGCCCCAGCATTTT. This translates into CASRATGNSNQPQHF.

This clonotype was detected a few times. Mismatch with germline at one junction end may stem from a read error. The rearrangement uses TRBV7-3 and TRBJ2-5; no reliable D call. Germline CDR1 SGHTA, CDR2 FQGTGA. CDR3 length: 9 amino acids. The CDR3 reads CASSLGPPF. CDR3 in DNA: TGTGCCAGCAGCTTGGGCCCCCCCTTC.

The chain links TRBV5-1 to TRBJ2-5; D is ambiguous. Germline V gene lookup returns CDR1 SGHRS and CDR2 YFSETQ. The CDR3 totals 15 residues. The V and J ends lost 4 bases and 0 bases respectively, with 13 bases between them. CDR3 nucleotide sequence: TGCGCCAGCAGCCCCGGTTCGGTAAACCAAGAGACCCAGTACTTC. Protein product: CASSPGSVNQETQYF.